Below, 18 T cell receptor beta chains from the same sample are listed, as sequenced in a study of cytomegalovirus exposure and HLA in healthy donors. This PCR relied on a set of 60 Vbeta primers and 13 Jbeta primers. TCRdb keeps only in-frame clones here, not all; method: immunoSEQ multiplex PCR. In the table there are 150,000 to 200,000 clones, roughly 80% of which are singletons. The source material was PBMCs. These receptor sequences come from a woman aged 25 to 45 in good health and CMV-seropositive.

This sequence joins TRBV6-1 and TRBJ2-7, with TRBD1 identical over 7 bases. Per germline, CDR1 MNHNS and CDR2 SASEGT. J gave up 3 bases and V 10 bases, and 12 bases lay outside the gene matches. The CDR3 extends over 14 amino acids. CDR3 sequence: CAITTGWLIYEQYF. CDR3 DNA sequence: TGTGCCATCACGACAGGGTGGTTGATCTACGAGCAGTACTTC.

The chain has TRBV15 and TRBJ2-7; 7 positions match TRBD2. Germline loops: CDR1 LNHNV, CDR2 YYDKDF (reference sequence). With 1 base clipped from V and 6 bases from J, the junction kept 6 bases outside the gene matches. This CDR3 is built from 14 residues. The CDR3 reads CATSRVASGREQYF. CDR3 DNA: TGTGCCACCAGCAGAGTCGCTAGCGGTCGCGAGCAGTACTTC.

The chain joins TRBV2 to TRBJ1-5; D ambiguous. The CDR3 contains 11 residues. Germline V gene lookup returns CDR1 SNHLY and CDR2 FYNNEI. V lost 5 bases, J lost 6 bases, and 5 bases lay in between. DNA of the CDR3: TGTGCCAGCAGTCTGAGTCAGCCCCAGCATTTT. Its translation is CASSLSQPQHF.

The chain uses TRBV18 and TRBJ2-3; 8 bases match TRBD2. The V gene's germline CDR1 is KGHSH and CDR2 LQKENI. Trimming cost V 5 bases and J 3 bases; bases outside gene matches: 10. The CDR3 loop spans 16 amino acids. The chain's CDR3 is CASSVQVAGITDTQYF. The CDR3 DNA reads as TGTGCCAGCTCAGTCCAGGTAGCGGGGATAACAGATACGCAGTATTTT.

The chain has TRBV6-1 and TRBJ2-7, with 8 nucleotides matching TRBD1. Trimming took 10 bases from V and 2 from J; bases not matched to a gene: 7. CDR3 length: 13 residues. Germline V CDR1 and CDR2: MNHNS, SASEGT. The chain's CDR3 is CATPTGEAYEQYF. The CDR3 nucleotides are TGTGCCACCCCGACAGGGGAAGCCTACGAGCAGTACTTC.

This chain connects TRBV6-5 to TRBJ1-1, with D perhaps TRBD1 (5 bases). Trimming left V 7 bases short and J 4 bases short, with 10 bases between. In germline, CDR1 is MNHEY, CDR2 SVGAGI. This CDR3 is 12 amino acids long. This CDR3 is CASMEGSTEAFF. CDR3 in DNA: TGTGCCAGCATGGAGGGGAGCACTGAAGCTTTCTTT.

In its sample, this clone was seen once. The chain couples TRBV11-2 to TRBJ2-3; D is unresolved. The length of the CDR3 is 13 residues. Per the germline V gene, CDR1 is SGHAT and CDR2 is FQNNGV. V lost 4 bases and J lost 5, with 10 bases in between. The CDR3 sequence is CASSSMGLDTQYF. For the CDR3, the DNA is TGTGCCAGCAGCTCGATGGGCCTAGATACGCAGTATTTT.

J is TRBJ1-1 and V is TRBV7-9; D is perhaps TRBD1 (5 bases). Germline values: CDR1 SEHNR, CDR2 FQNEAQ (reference sequence). V shed 3 bases and J shed 7 bases, with 15 bases lying between them. This CDR3 region has 14 residues. The CDR3 nucleotides read TGTGCCAGCAGCTTTATGGAGGGGTATGGTGAAGCTTTCTTT. Protein sequence: CASSFMEGYGEAFF.

With regard to this clone: Other DNA sequences in the sample encode the same CDR3. The V and J genes are TRBV10-1 and TRBJ1-1; no clear D. Germline V lookup: CDR1 WNHNN, CDR2 SYGVQD (reference sequence). V lost 2 bases and J 5 bases, leaving 9 bases between the germline ends. The CDR3 covers 13 residues. As DNA, the CDR3 is TGCGCCAGCAGTGAGCGGCGGGGAACTGAAGCTTTCTTT. Encoded protein: CASSERRGTEAFF.

The chain has TRBV4-3 and TRBJ1-6, with TRBD1 identical over 9 bases. J lost 7 bases, V lost 3 bases, and 4 bases had no gene match. Germline V gene lookup returns CDR1 LGHNA and CDR2 YSLEER. The CDR3 totals 15 residues. CDR3 DNA: TGCGCCAGCAGCCAGACGGGACAGGGCAATTCACCCCTCCACTTT. Amino acid sequence: CASSQTGQGNSPLHF.

The J gene is TRBJ1-5, the V gene TRBV14; D ambiguous. V was pared by 3 bases and J by 6 bases, with 9 bases between. Germline V CDR1 and CDR2: SGHDN, FVKESK. This CDR3 is 13 amino acids long. The CDR3 DNA reads TGTGCCAGCAGCCAGGCAGAGGCTCAGCCCCAGCATTTT. Protein: CASSQAEAQPQHF.

This clone was counted between two and nine times. The chain has TRBV4-1 and TRBJ2-7; 10 bases map to TRBD1. Germline values: CDR1 MGHRA, CDR2 YSYEKL. The CDR3 has 17 residues. J gave up 3 bases and V 2 bases, and 10 bases lay outside the gene matches. CDR3 sequence reads: CASSQLPGQGYHYEQYF. The CDR3 nucleotides read TGCGCCAGCAGCCAACTCCCGGGACAGGGGTACCACTACGAGCAGTACTTC.

To note about this clone: One end of the junction does not line up with germline, which may come from a read error. V and J are TRBV11-2 and TRBJ2-7; 7 bases are a match to TRBD1. CDR3 length equals 13 residues. Germline values: CDR1 SGHAT, CDR2 FQNNGV. The DNA of the CDR3 is TGTGCCAGCAGCTTATCAGTAGGAGACAGGGCGGACTTC. It codes for CASSLSVGDRADF.

The J gene is TRBJ2-1, the V gene TRBV7-3; a weak D match, TRBD1 (5 bases). The CDR3 length is 14 residues. V was cut by 5 bases and J by 6 bases, with 14 bases left in between. Germline V gene lookup returns CDR1 SGHTA and CDR2 FQGTGA. CDR3 sequence reads: CASSIGAISNEQFF. CDR3 in DNA: TGTGCCAGCAGCATAGGGGCTATTAGCAATGAGCAGTTCTTC.

The chain combines TRBV7-6 with TRBJ2-4; TRBD1 matches 7 bases. This CDR3 is 10 amino acids long. V trimming: 8 bases; J trimming: 16 bases; junction bases outside the gene matches: 8. The V gene's germline CDR1 is SGHVS and CDR2 FNYEAQ. The CDR3 sequence: CASRTGNPYF. The CDR3 nucleotides are TGTGCCAGCCGGACAGGCAACCCCTACTTC.

The chain is built from TRBV19 and TRBJ1-5, with D uncertain. CDR1 and CDR2 (germline): LNHDA, SQIVND (reference sequence). The CDR3 spans 14 residues. V lost 6 bases to trimming and J lost 2 bases, with 11 bases between them. CDR3 loop: CASSRHGGNQPQHF. CDR3 sequence (DNA): TGTGCCAGTAGCAGGCATGGTGGCAATCAGCCCCAGCATTTT.

The J gene is TRBJ2-5, the V gene TRBV19; the D gene is possibly TRBD2 (6 bases). V dropped 0 bases and J dropped 4 bases, with 15 bases sitting between them. Germline V gene lookup returns CDR1 LNHDA and CDR2 SQIVND (reference sequence). CDR3 length: 16 amino acids. DNA for the CDR3: TGTGCCAGTAGTATAGACCCCCCCGCGGGACTAGAGACCCAGTACTTC. Translated: CASSIDPPAGLETQYF.

CDR3 in DNA: TGTGCCAGCAGCTTAAGGGGGAGCCGGAACACTGAAGCTTTCTTT. As protein: CASSLRGSRNTEAFF. The rearrangement links TRBV7-6 to TRBJ1-1, with D possibly TRBD1 on 6 matching bases. The CDR3 totals 15 residues. The germline V gene encodes CDR1 SGHVS and CDR2 FNYEAQ. Deletions cut 2 bases from V and 1 base from J, with 11 bases between. Drawing the rest from reference TRBV7-6 and TRBJ1-1, the complete variable domain is GAGVSQSPRYKVTKRGQDVALRCDPISGHVSLYWYRQALGQGPEFLTYFNYEAQQDKSGLPNDRFSAERPEGSISTLTIQRTEQRDSAMYRCASSLRGSRNTEAFFGQGTRLTVV.